This passage covers 25 T cell receptor beta chains from one sample sequenced in a study of blood T cell repertoires in COVID-19. Sequencing used immunoSEQ multiplex PCR; TCRdb keeps in-frame clones, though not all of them. This table holds under 250,000 clones, around 89% found once. Source material: peripheral blood. The source is a woman under 40 with COVID-19, enrolled during active disease.

On this clone: Other DNA sequences of this sample code for an identical CDR3. The genes are TRBV19 and TRBJ2-5, with 8 bases identical to TRBD1. The CDR3 totals 13 residues. Per germline, CDR1 LNHDA and CDR2 SQIVND (reference sequence). V dropped 4 bases and J dropped 3; count of bases not matched to a gene: 1. CDR3: CASSKDREETQYF. As DNA, the CDR3 is TGTGCCAGTAGTAAGGACAGGGAAGAGACCCAGTACTTC.

The chain is built from TRBV20-1 and TRBJ2-3; 9 bases match TRBD2. J lost 2 bases, V lost 3 bases, and 6 bases had no gene match. Germline loops: CDR1 DFQATT, CDR2 SNEGSKA (reference sequence). The length of the CDR3 is 15 residues. The CDR3 DNA is TGCAGTGCTAGTCGGGGCGGGGGGGCCACAGATACGCAGTATTTT. Protein: CSASRGGGATDTQYF.

This chain links TRBV6-5 with TRBJ2-7; 9 nucleotides agree with TRBD1. CDR1 and CDR2 from the germline V gene are MNHEY and SVGAGI. The length of the CDR3 is 16 residues. With 4 bases clipped from V and 1 base from J, the junction kept 8 bases outside the gene matches. In nucleotides, the CDR3 is TGTGCCAGCAGTTCCTCATCGACAGGGGGTTCCTACGAGCAGTACGTC. Encoded protein: CASSSSSTGGSYEQYV.

The chain employs TRBV28 and TRBJ2-4; D gene uncertain. The CDR3 runs to 15 residues. Germline CDR1 and CDR2: MDHEN and SYDVKM. Trimming left V 5 bases short and J 8 bases short, with 19 bases between. This CDR3 is CASSPFQAHRDIQYF. DNA for the CDR3: TGTGCCAGCAGTCCCTTTCAGGCCCATCGTGACATTCAGTACTTC.

This sequence joins TRBV7-6 and TRBJ2-7, with TRBD2 matching 8 bases. This CDR3 comprises 15 residues. The germline V gene has CDR1 SGHVS and CDR2 FNYEAQ. The trim removed 5 bases at V and 2 bases at J, leaving 8 bases unmatched. The chain's CDR3 is CASSGELSGAYEQYF. CDR3 sequence (DNA): TGTGCCAGCAGCGGGGAACTTAGCGGGGCCTACGAGCAGTACTTC.

V is TRBV3-1 (or the pseudogene TRBV3-2) and J is TRBJ1-2; 12 nucleotides agree with TRBD1. The CDR3 sequence is 17 residues long. Losses at the gene ends were 4 bases for V and 5 bases for J; bases not matched to a gene: 11. Germline values: CDR1 LGHDT, CDR2 YNNKEL (reference sequence). The CDR3 here is CASSRGGQGAVGYGYTF. The DNA for the CDR3 is TGTGCCAGCAGCCGCGGGGGACAGGGGGCGGTTGGTTATGGCTACACCTTC.

V and J are TRBV9 and TRBJ1-1; 7 nucleotides agree with TRBD1. The germline CDR1 and CDR2 sequences are SGDLS and YYNGEE. The CDR3 spans 16 residues. The junction had 8 bases not matched to a gene; V was cut back by 3 bases and J by 0 bases. The CDR3 loop is CASSAHDGQVNTEAFF. DNA of the CDR3: TGTGCCAGCAGCGCGCATGATGGACAGGTGAACACTGAAGCTTTCTTT.

The gene calls are TRBV3-1 (or the pseudogene TRBV3-2) and TRBJ2-3; 7 bases align to TRBD2. J lost 3 bases, V lost 1 base, and 1 base had no gene match. This CDR3 has 14 residues. The germline V gene encodes CDR1 LGHDT and CDR2 YNNKEL (reference sequence). The CDR3 DNA follows: TGTGCCAGCAGCCAAGGGGAGGGGACAGATACGCAGTATTTT. The encoded protein is CASSQGEGTDTQYF.

The chain is built from TRBV28 and TRBJ2-5, with 9 bases that match TRBD1. Trimming at V came to 6 bases and at J to 2 bases, leaving 10 bases not matched to a gene. Germline values: CDR1 MDHEN, CDR2 SYDVKM. The CDR3 has 16 residues. The CDR3 DNA reads as TGTGCCAGCAGATCAAGCGGACAGGGGCGACAAGAGACCCAGTACTTC. This gives the protein CASRSSGQGRQETQYF.

The chain uses TRBV7-9 and TRBJ1-6; tentative D call: TRBD1 (5 bases). V was shortened by 4 bases and J by 15 bases, with 13 bases between the two germline ends. The CDR3 is 12 residues long. CDR1 is SEHNR, CDR2 FQNEAQ, per germline (reference sequence). CDR3 amino acids: CASSSPQGGLHF. CDR3 DNA sequence: TGTGCCAGCAGCTCCCCTCAGGGAGGCCTCCACTTT.

In nucleotides, the CDR3 is TGTGCCAGCAGCTCAAACAGGGGTGGAACTAACTATGGCTACACCTTC. Translation: CASSSNRGGTNYGYTF. The J gene is TRBJ1-2, the V gene TRBV7-2, with TRBD1 matching 7 bases. The CDR3 runs to 16 residues. Germline trimming cut 4 bases from V and 0 bases from J; bases unmatched to any gene: 8. Germline V gives CDR1 SGHTA, CDR2 FQGNSA.

V is TRBV5-1 and J is TRBJ1-4; D uncertain. The CDR3 sequence is 17 residues long. From germline, CDR1 is SGHRS and CDR2 YFSETQ. V lost 0 bases and J lost 0, with 12 bases in between. The CDR3 is CASSLAPSTTTNEKLFF. The CDR3 DNA reads as TGCGCCAGCAGCTTGGCGCCGAGCACCACAACTAATGAAAAACTGTTTTTT.

The CDR3 reads CASSYSWRGDTQYF. For the CDR3, the DNA is TGTGCCAGCAGTTACAGTTGGAGGGGAGATACGCAGTATTTT. The V gene is TRBV6-2 or TRBV6-3, the J gene TRBJ2-3; D might be TRBD2 (6 bases). V lost 2 bases to trimming and J lost 5 bases, with 11 bases between them. The V gene's germline CDR1 is MNHEY and CDR2 SVGEGT. This CDR3 is 14 amino acids long.

The V call is TRBV5-1, the J call TRBJ1-1; 8 bases agree with TRBD1. The germline V gene encodes CDR1 SGHRS and CDR2 YFSETQ. The V segment lost 0 bases and the J segment 3 bases; nucleotides outside the gene matches: 1. This CDR3 comprises 14 residues. The CDR3 reads CASSLVDRDTEAFF. The CDR3 region has the DNA TGCGCCAGCAGCTTGGTGGACAGGGACACTGAAGCTTTCTTT.

The gene calls are TRBV29-1 and TRBJ1-2, with a weak D call TRBD1 (6 bases). Germline CDR1 is SQVTM and CDR2 is ANQGSEA. The CDR3 is made up of 15 amino acids. Trimming took off 0 bases at V and 8 bases at J, with 19 bases between the two ends. CDR3 loop: CSVEEGHYRAGGYTF. The DNA of the CDR3 is TGCAGCGTTGAAGAGGGACACTACAGGGCCGGAGGCTACACCTTC.

This chain links TRBV27 with TRBJ2-3; D remains unclear. The CDR3 has 14 residues. Germline CDR1 reads MNHEY; CDR2 reads SMNVEV (reference sequence). V was shortened by 3 bases and J by 1 base, with 8 bases between the two germline ends. CDR3 in amino acids: CASSLWQGTDTQYF. DNA for the CDR3: TGTGCCAGCAGTTTGTGGCAGGGCACAGATACGCAGTATTTT.

The rearrangement links TRBV6-5 to TRBJ1-2; 8 bases map to TRBD1. The CDR3 runs to 15 residues. V shed 6 bases, J shed 4 bases, and the junction held 10 bases outside the gene matches. Germline V gives CDR1 MNHEY, CDR2 SVGAGI. CDR3 sequence reads: CASRDRDRRLYGYTF. CDR3 DNA: TGTGCCAGCAGGGACCGGGACAGGCGACTCTATGGCTACACCTTC.

The J gene is TRBJ1-1, the V gene TRBV7-9, with D possibly TRBD1 on 6 matching bases. V was trimmed by 4 bases and J by 8 bases, leaving 14 bases between them. The CDR3 loop spans 13 amino acids. Germline V gene lookup returns CDR1 SEHNR and CDR2 FQNEAQ (reference sequence). This CDR3 is CASSSTQDREAFF. The CDR3 DNA is TGTGCCAGCAGCTCCACCCAAGACAGGGAAGCTTTCTTT.

The gene calls are TRBV6-6 and TRBJ2-7; a possible D gene is TRBD2 (6 bases). Germline assignment: CDR1 MNHNY and CDR2 SVGAGI (reference sequence). The CDR3 extends over 15 amino acids. Between the trimmed V and J ends, which lost 0 bases and 0 bases, there was a span of 9 bases. The CDR3 reads CASSYSGGNSYEQYF. CDR3 nucleotides: TGTGCCAGCAGTTACTCGGGGGGAAACTCCTACGAGCAGTACTTC.

The chain has TRBV27 and TRBJ1-5, with 7 bases identical to TRBD1. V lost 0 bases, J lost 7 bases, and 6 bases stayed unmatched. Germline V lookup: CDR1 MNHEY, CDR2 SMNVEV (reference sequence). The length of the CDR3 is 15 residues. In DNA form, the CDR3 reads TGTGCCAGCAGTTTATCGAGGGACAGACCCCAGCCCCAGCATTTT. Protein sequence: CASSLSRDRPQPQHF.

V is TRBV18 and J is TRBJ1-3; D uncertain. CDR3 length: 16 amino acids. The V gene lost 0 bases and the J gene lost 2 bases, with 11 bases spanning the gap. CDR1 and CDR2 (germline): KGHSH, LQKENI. DNA for the CDR3: TGTGCCAGCTCACCACCGACGGGAATCGCTGGAAACACCATATATTTT. Protein: CASSPPTGIAGNTIYF.

The chain has TRBV7-8 and TRBJ2-3, with a weak D call TRBD2 (5 bases). The CDR3 sequence is 15 residues long. The V gene lost 3 bases and the J gene lost 2 bases, with 12 bases spanning the gap. CDR1 is SGHVS and CDR2 is FQNEAQ in the germline V gene. Here the CDR3 reads CASSFGGLNTDTQYF. In nucleotides, the CDR3 is TGTGCCAGCAGCTTTGGCGGGTTGAACACAGATACGCAGTATTTT.

The CDR3 DNA follows: TGTGGGGTGGGACAGTCCTACGAGCAGTACTTC. It codes for CGVGQSYEQYF. The chain recombines TRBV2 with TRBJ2-7, with 7 bases identical to TRBD1. CDR3 length: 11 residues. CDR1 and CDR2 (germline): SNHLY, FYNNEI.

The J gene is TRBJ2-3, the V gene TRBV7-6; TRBD2 matches 9 bases. The germline V gene encodes CDR1 SGHVS and CDR2 FNYEAQ. The CDR3 runs 18 residues. After removal of 1 base from V and 4 bases from J, the junction contained 12 bases not matched to a gene. The CDR3 DNA reads as TGTGCCAGCAGCTTAGGCGCGGGAGGGCCGGGTCAGGCAGATACGCAGTATTTT. As protein: CASSLGAGGPGQADTQYF.

The chain has TRBV27 and TRBJ1-6; D not certain. The CDR3 totals 16 residues. Trimming pared 6 bases from V and 2 bases from J, leaving 14 bases between. Per the germline V gene, CDR1 is MNHEY and CDR2 is SMNVEV (reference sequence). DNA for the CDR3: TGTGCCAGCAGACCAACCCCCGGGGCCTATAATTCACCCCTCCACTTT. Its protein is CASRPTPGAYNSPLHF.